The 3 T cell receptor beta chains in this list originate from one sample, sequenced in a study of blood T cells in healthy people across ages. A J-beta primer mix and a sample-barcoded 5' primer were used in a second PCR of roughly 6 to 11 cycles. TCRdb passed the 5' RACE reads through MiXCR, listing each CDR3 protein once. This sample yields some 1,800,000 distinct CDR3 sequences, of which approximately 39% are seen a single time; more than 20% belongs to the top ten. Sequenced sample: blood. Every receptor here comes from a human donor in good health.

This clonotype was seen ten or more times. V and J are TRBV25-1 and TRBJ2-3; no clear D. CDR3 length: 15 amino acids. The ends were cut back, 5 bases at V and 6 bases at J, with 18 bases in the middle. The V gene's germline CDR1 is MGHDK and CDR2 SYGVNS. DNA for the CDR3: TGTGCCAGCAGTCCCTCATCCACCATGGACGATACGCAGTATTTT. Translating gives CASSPSSTMDDTQYF.

The chain couples TRBV7-8 to TRBJ1-5, with TRBD1 as a possible D gene (6 bases). Trimming shortened V by 2 bases and J by 2 bases, and 19 bases separated the two germline ends. The CDR3 sequence is 18 residues long. Germline V CDR1 and CDR2: SGHVS, FQNEAQ. The DNA of the CDR3 is TGTGCCAGCAGCTTACGAGAGGGGACAACATCGGGCAATCAGCCCCAGCATTTT. Its translation is CASSLREGTTSGNQPQHF.

V gene TRBV20-1 combines with J gene TRBJ1-5; possible D gene TRBD1, 6 bases. Per the germline V gene, CDR1 is DFQATT and CDR2 is SNEGSKA (reference sequence). The CDR3 totals 17 residues. Trimming took 0 bases from V and 0 from J, leaving 15 bases between them. CDR3 protein: CSARDWSGGYSNQPQHF. The CDR3 coding sequence is TGCAGTGCTAGAGATTGGTCGGGGGGCTATAGCAATCAGCCCCAGCATTTT.